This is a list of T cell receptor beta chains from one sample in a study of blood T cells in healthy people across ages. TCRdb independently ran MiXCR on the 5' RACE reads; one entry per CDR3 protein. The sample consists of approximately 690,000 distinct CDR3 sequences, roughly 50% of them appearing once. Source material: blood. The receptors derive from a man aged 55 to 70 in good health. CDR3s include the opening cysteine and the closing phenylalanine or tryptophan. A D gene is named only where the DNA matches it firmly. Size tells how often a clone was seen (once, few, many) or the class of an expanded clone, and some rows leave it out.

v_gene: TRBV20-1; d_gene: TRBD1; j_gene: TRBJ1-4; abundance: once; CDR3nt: TGCAGTGCTAGGGGCGCAGGGGGACGGGAAAAACTGTTTTTT; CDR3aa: CSARGAGGREKLFF
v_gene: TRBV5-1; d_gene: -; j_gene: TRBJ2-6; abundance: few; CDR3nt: TGCGCCAGCAGCTCGGCTCCCGGCTCTGGGGCCAACGTCCTGACTTTC; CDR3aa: CASSSAPGSGANVLTF
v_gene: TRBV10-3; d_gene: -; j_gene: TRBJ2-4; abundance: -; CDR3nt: TGTGCCATCAGTGAAAGGGGGGGAGGGGGGAGAAACATTCAGTACTTC; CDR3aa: CAISERGGGGRNIQYF
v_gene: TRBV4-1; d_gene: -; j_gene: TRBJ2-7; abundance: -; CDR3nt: TGCGCCAGCAGCCAACTCACGACAGGAGAGCAGTACTTC; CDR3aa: CASSQLTTGEQYF
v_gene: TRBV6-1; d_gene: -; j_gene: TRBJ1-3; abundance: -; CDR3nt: TGTGCCAGCAGTCGACTCCTAACAGGGCTTGGAGGAAACACCATATATTTT; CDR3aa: CASSRLLTGLGGNTIYF
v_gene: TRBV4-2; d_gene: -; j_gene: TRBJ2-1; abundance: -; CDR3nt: TGTGCCAGCAAGGGTCCGGGGTCCTCCTACAATGAGCAGTTCTTC; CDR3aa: CASKGPGSSYNEQFF
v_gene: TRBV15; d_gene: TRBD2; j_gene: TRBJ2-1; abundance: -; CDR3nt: TGTGCCACCAGCAGAGAACTAGCGGGGGGGCTATTGTTAAACAATGAGCAGTTCTTC; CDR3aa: CATSRELAGGLLLNNEQFF
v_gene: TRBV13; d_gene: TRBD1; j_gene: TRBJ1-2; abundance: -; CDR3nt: TGTGCCAGCAGCTTAGGCCGCCCGGGACAGGCAAGGCTCGGCTATGGCTACACCTTC; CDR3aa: CASSLGRPGQARLGYGYTF
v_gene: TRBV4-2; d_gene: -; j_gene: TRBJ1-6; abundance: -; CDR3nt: TGTGCCAGCAGCCAATTGGGGAGGAATTCACCCCTCCACTTT; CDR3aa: CASSQLGRNSPLHF
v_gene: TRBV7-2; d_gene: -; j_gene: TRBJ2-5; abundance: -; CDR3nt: TGTGCCAGCAGCGTGGGGTGGGGGGAGACCAAGTACTTC; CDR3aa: CASSVGWGETKYF
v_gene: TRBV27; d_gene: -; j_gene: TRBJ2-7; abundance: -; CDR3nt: TGTGCCAGCAGTATTGGGCATCCCAAAGAGCAGTACTTC; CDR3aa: CASSIGHPKEQYF
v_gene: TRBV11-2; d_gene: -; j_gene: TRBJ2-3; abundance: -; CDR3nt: TGTGCCAGCACCCCGGGTAGCCTAGCCACAGATACGCAGTATTTT; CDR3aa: CASTPGSLATDTQYF
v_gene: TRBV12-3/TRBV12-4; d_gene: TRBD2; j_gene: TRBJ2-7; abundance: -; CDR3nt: TGTGCCAGCAGTCTGACTAGCGGGGGGGCAATGAACGAGCAGTACTTC; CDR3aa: CASSLTSGGAMNEQYF
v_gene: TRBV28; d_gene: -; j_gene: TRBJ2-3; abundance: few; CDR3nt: TGTGCCAGCTTCCGGCGGACCACAGATACGCAGTATTTT; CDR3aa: CASFRRTTDTQYF
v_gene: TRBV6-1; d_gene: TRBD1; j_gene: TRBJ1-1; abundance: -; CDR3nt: TGTGCCAGCAGTGAAGTATCGGGGACAGGGGAGAGGACTGAAGCTTTCTTT; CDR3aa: CASSEVSGTGERTEAFF
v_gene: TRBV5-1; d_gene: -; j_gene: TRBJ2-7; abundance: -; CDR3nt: TGCGCCAGCAGCATCGGGGGCGCGGGTTACAATGAGCAGTACTTC; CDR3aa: CASSIGGAGYNEQYF
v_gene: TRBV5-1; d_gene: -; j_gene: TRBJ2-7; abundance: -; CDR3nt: TGCGCCAGCAGCCTGGGGGGGGGCGGCGGCTACGAGCAGTACTTC; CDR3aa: CASSLGGGGGYEQYF
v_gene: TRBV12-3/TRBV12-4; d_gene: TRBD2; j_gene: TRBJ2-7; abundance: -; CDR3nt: TGTGCCAGCAGTCCAGATCGGTCGAGCGGGGGTGCCTACGAGCAGTACTTC; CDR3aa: CASSPDRSSGGAYEQYF
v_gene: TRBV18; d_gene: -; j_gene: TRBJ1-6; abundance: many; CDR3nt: TGTGCCAGCTCACCGGAAAGGCAGGGGATAGACTCACCCCTCCACTTT; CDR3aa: CASSPERQGIDSPLHF
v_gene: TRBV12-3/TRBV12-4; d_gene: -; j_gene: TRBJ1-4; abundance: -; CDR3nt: TGTGCCAGCAGTCCACCCAGGGCGCAGAATGAAAAACTGTTTTTT; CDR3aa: CASSPPRAQNEKLFF
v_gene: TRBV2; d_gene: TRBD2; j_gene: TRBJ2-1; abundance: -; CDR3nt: TGTGCCAGCAGAGCGGGGTACTCCTACAATGAGCAGTTCTTC; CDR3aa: CASRAGYSYNEQFF
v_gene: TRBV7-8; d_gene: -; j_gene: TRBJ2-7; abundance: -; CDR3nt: TGTGCCAGCAGCCCCGGGACAAGGGTATCCTACGAGCAGTACTTC; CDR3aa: CASSPGTRVSYEQYF
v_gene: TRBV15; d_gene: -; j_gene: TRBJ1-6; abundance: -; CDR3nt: TGTGCCACCAGCAGAGCGGGCTCGAATTCACCCCTCCACTTT; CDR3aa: CATSRAGSNSPLHF
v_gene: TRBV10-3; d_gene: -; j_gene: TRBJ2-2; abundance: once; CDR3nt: TGTGCCATCAGTGAGAGTGGGGGCAACACCGGGGAGCTGTTTTTT; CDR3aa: CAISESGGNTGELFF
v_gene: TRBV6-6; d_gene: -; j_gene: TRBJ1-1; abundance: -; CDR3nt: TGTGCCAGCAGTCGCGGTGGGGAAGCTTTCTTT; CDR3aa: CASSRGGEAFF
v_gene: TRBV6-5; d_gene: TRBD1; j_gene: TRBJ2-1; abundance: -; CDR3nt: TGCGCCAGGCCTGGGACAGGCAATGAGCAGTTCTTC; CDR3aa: CARPGTGNEQFF
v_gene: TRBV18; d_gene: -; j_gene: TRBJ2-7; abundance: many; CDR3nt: TGTGCCAGCTCACAGGGAGCCCAAACCTACGAGCAGTACTTC; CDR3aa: CASSQGAQTYEQYF
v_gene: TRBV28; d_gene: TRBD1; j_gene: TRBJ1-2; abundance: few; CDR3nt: TGTGCCAGCTGTTCTGGGGACAGGAAAGCTATTGGCTACACCTTC; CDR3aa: CASCSGDRKAIGYTF
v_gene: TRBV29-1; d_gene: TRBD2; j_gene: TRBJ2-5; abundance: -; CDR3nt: TGCAGCGTTGAAGATCAGGAGACTAGCGGGGGGTTGGAGACCCAGTACTTC; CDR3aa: CSVEDQETSGGLETQYF
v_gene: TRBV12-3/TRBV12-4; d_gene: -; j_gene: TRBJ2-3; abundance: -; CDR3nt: TGTGCCAGCAGTTTATTAAGCGTCGATACGCAGTATTTT; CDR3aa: CASSLLSVDTQYF
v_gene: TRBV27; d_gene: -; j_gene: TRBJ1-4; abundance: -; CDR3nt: TGTGCCAGCAGCCATCTGTATGGGACATGGAATGAAAAACTGTTTTTT; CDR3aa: CASSHLYGTWNEKLFF
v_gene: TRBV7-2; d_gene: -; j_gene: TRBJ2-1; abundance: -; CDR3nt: TGTGCCAGCAGCTTAGGGGTACAGCCCAATGAGCAGTTCTTC; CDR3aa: CASSLGVQPNEQFF
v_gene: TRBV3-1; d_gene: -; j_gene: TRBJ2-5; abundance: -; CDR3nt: TGTGCCAGCAGCCAAGAAGGGCAGGTAGAGACCCAGTACTTC; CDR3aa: CASSQEGQVETQYF
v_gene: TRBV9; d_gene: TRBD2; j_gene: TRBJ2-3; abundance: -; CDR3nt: TGTGCCAGCAGCCCACCGAGTAGCGGGGGGACAGATACGCAGTATTTT; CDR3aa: CASSPPSSGGTDTQYF
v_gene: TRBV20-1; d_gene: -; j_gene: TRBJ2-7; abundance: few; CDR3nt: TGCAGTGCTAGAGATACAGGACAGCACTACGAGCAGTACTTC; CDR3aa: CSARDTGQHYEQYF
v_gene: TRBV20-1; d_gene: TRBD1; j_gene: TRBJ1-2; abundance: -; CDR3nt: TGCAGTGCTAGACAGGGGGGGATCCATGGCTACACCTTC; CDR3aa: CSARQGGIHGYTF
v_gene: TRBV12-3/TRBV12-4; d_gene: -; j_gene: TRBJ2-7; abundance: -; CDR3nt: TGTGCCAGCAGGCGGGACTCCCCTGACTACGAGCAGTACTTC; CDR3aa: CASRRDSPDYEQYF
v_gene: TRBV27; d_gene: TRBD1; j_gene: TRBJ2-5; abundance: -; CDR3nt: TGTGCCAGCAGTCGCTGGACAGGGGCCCAGGAGACCCAGTACTTC; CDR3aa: CASSRWTGAQETQYF
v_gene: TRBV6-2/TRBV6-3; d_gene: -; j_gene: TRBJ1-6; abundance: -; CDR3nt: TGTGCCAGCAGCCTTGGGGGGAACTATAATTCACCCCTCCACTTT; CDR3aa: CASSLGGNYNSPLHF
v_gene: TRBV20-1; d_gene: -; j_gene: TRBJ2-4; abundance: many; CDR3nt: TGCAGTGTTTCGGGGCGGCCCGTGGAAAACATTCAGTACTTC; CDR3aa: CSVSGRPVENIQYF
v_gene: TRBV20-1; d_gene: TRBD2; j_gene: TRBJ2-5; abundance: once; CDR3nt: TGCAGTGCTCCCCTTGGACTAGCGGGGGTTCGGCAGTACTTC; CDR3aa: CSAPLGLAGVRQYF
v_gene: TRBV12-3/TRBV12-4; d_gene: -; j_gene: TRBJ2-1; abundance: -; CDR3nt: TGTGCCAGCACCCCCGGGAGTAGGGGGTACAATGAGCAGTTCTTC; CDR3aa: CASTPGSRGYNEQFF
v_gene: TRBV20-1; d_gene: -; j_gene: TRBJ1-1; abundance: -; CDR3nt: TGCAGGGCGCGAGAGAAAGTGACTGAAGCTTTCTTT; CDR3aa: CRAREKVTEAFF
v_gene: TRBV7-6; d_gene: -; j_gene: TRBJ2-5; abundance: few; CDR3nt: TGTGCCAGTCGACAGGAAGAGACCCAGTACTTC; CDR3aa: CASRQEETQYF
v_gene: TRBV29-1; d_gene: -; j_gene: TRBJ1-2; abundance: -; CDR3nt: TGCAGCGTTGAAGGAGGCCCGGGAGGGAGCTATGGCTACACCTTC; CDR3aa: CSVEGGPGGSYGYTF
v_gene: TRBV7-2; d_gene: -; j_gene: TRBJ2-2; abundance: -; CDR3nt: TGTGCCAGCAGCTTAGTTGGGGTGTCCGGGGAGCTGTTTTTT; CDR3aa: CASSLVGVSGELFF
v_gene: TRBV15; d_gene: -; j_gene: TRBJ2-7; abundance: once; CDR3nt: TGTGCCACCAGCGCCCGCGGGGCCCTTTCGCACGAGCAGTACTTC; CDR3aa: CATSARGALSHEQYF
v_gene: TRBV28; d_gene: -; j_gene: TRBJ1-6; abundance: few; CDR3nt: TGTGCCAGCATCCGGGACTCCAACAAATCACCCCTCCACTTT; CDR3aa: CASIRDSNKSPLHF